These 18 T cell receptor beta chains were all obtained from the same sample, sequenced in a study of blood T cell repertoires in COVID-19. TCRdb's table, derived via immunoSEQ multiplex PCR, lists solely in-frame clones and lacks some. In the table there are 110,000 to 150,000 clones, 70% to 90% of which are singletons. Input material: peripheral blood. Receptor source: a man between 65 and 80 years old with acute or convalescent COVID-19.

The chain employs TRBV10-1 and TRBJ2-3; D possibly corresponds to TRBD1 (6 bases). The CDR3 is made up of 14 amino acids. Germline values: CDR1 WNHNN, CDR2 SYGVQD (reference sequence). V was cut by 8 bases and J by 2 bases, with 14 bases left in between. The CDR3 is CASGQGSSTDTQYF. CDR3 DNA sequence: TGCGCCAGCGGTCAGGGGTCCTCCACAGATACGCAGTATTTT.

The rearrangement links TRBV11-2 to TRBJ1-5, with D possibly matching TRBD1 (5 bases). Trimming took off 2 bases at V and 5 bases at J, with 13 bases between the two ends. Germline CDR1 and CDR2: SGHAT and FQNNGV. CDR3 length equals 15 residues. The CDR3 here is CASSLYPGPDQPQHF. DNA for the CDR3: TGTGCCAGCAGCTTATACCCAGGGCCAGATCAGCCCCAGCATTTT.

The genes are TRBV3-1 (or the pseudogene TRBV3-2) and TRBJ2-3; D possibly corresponds to TRBD2 (7 bases). Germline loops: CDR1 LGHDT, CDR2 YNNKEL (reference sequence). The CDR3 length is 14 residues. V dropped 2 bases and J dropped 4 bases, with 10 bases sitting between them. CDR3 bases: TGTGCCAGCAGCCAACGGGGGGCCCCAGATACGCAGTATTTT. Its translation: CASSQRGAPDTQYF.

V gene TRBV19 combines with J gene TRBJ1-1; 7 bases match TRBD1. CDR3 size: 16 residues. Germline CDR1 reads LNHDA; CDR2 reads SQIVND (reference sequence). V lost 7 bases to trimming and J lost 4 bases; unmatched junction nucleotides: 15. CDR3 sequence (DNA): TGTGCCAGTATCGCGGCGGGAGGGGGCTATGTCACTGAAGCTTTCTTT. Encoded protein: CASIAAGGGYVTEAFF.

The chain recombines TRBV25-1 with TRBJ2-3; D is undetermined. The germline V gene encodes CDR1 MGHDK and CDR2 SYGVNS. The V end was cut by 3 bases, the J end by 1 base, with 11 bases between. The CDR3 consists of 15 residues. CDR3 in amino acids: CASSDFPGGTDTQYF. The CDR3 nucleotides are TGTGCCAGCAGTGATTTTCCAGGCGGCACAGATACGCAGTATTTT.

The V call is TRBV6-5, the J call TRBJ2-7, with 8 nucleotides matching TRBD1. Germline V gene lookup returns CDR1 MNHEY and CDR2 SVGAGI. V gave up 6 bases and J gave up 1 base; unmatched junction bases: 5. The CDR3 is 14 residues long. The CDR3 DNA reads TGTGCCAGCAGGCCGGGACAGGAGTCCTACGAGCAGTACTTC. Protein product: CASRPGQESYEQYF.

The CDR3 spells CASSKREANNEQFF. CDR3 DNA: TGCGCCAGCAGTAAAAGGGAGGCTAACAATGAGCAGTTCTTC. The gene calls are TRBV10-1 and TRBJ2-1, with D perhaps matching TRBD2 (6 bases). With 5 bases removed from V and 5 bases from J, the gap between germline ends came to 13 bases. CDR3 size: 14 residues. The germline V gene has CDR1 WNHNN and CDR2 SYGVQD (reference sequence).

The chain joins TRBV28 to TRBJ2-7, with 12 bases that match TRBD2. The V segment lost 6 bases and the J segment 7 bases; nucleotides outside the gene matches: 7. Germline V lookup: CDR1 MDHEN, CDR2 SYDVKM. The CDR3 loop spans 14 amino acids. The CDR3 region has the DNA TGTGCCAGCAGGCTAGCGGGAGGGCTGCAGGAGCAGTACTTC. This gives the protein CASRLAGGLQEQYF.

This rearrangement joins TRBV3-1 (or the pseudogene TRBV3-2) to TRBJ1-3; no clear D gene. This CDR3 contains 15 residues. The ends were cut back, 4 bases at V and 0 bases at J, with 10 bases in the middle. Germline V CDR1 and CDR2: LGHDT, YNNKEL (reference sequence). CDR3 sequence (DNA): TGTGCCAGCAGCCCGTACAAGTTCTCTGGAAACACCATATATTTT. Its protein is CASSPYKFSGNTIYF.

The chain carries TRBV25-1 and TRBJ2-1, with TRBD1 matching 10 bases. The V gene's germline CDR1 is MGHDK and CDR2 SYGVNS. V gave up 3 bases and J gave up 5 bases; unmatched junction bases: 4. This CDR3 is 15 amino acids long. The CDR3 region has the DNA TGTGCCAGCAGTGAGAGACAGGGGGCGAACAATGAGCAGTTCTTC. This codes for CASSERQGANNEQFF.

V and J are TRBV19 and TRBJ1-2; 8 bases fit TRBD1. The CDR3 sequence is 15 residues long. CDR1 is LNHDA and CDR2 is SQIVND in the germline V gene (reference sequence). Losses at the gene ends were 6 bases for V and 2 bases for J; bases not matched to a gene: 8. The CDR3 is CASRSQGAGNYGYTF. In DNA form, the CDR3 reads TGTGCCAGTAGGTCGCAGGGGGCAGGAAACTATGGCTACACCTTC.

The chain links TRBV21-1 to TRBJ2-6; the table's D gene call, TRBD1, was not cross checked with the DNA. TRBV21-1 is noted as a pseudogene. This CDR3 has 20 amino acids. CDR3 region: CASSKALETGSSSGANVLTF. The CDR3, as DNA: TGTGCCAGCAGCAAAGCGCTGGAGACAGGGTCTTCCTCTGGGGCCAACGTCCTGACTTTC.

The chain couples TRBV3-1 (or the pseudogene TRBV3-2) to TRBJ2-7; 7 nucleotides match TRBD1. Germline-derived CDR1 and CDR2 are LGHDT and YNNKEL (reference sequence). The CDR3 extends over 14 amino acids. V shed 2 bases and J 2 bases; nucleotides not matched to a gene: 3. In DNA form, the CDR3 reads TGTGCCAGCAGCCAACTAACAGGGGCCTACGAGCAGTACTTC. This gives the protein CASSQLTGAYEQYF.

The chain employs TRBV11-2 and TRBJ2-7; D remains ambiguous. Trimming stripped 4 bases from V and 2 bases from J, with 12 bases between. Germline CDR1 and CDR2: SGHAT and FQNNGV. The CDR3 contains 14 residues. As DNA, the CDR3 is TGTGCCAGCAGCTCCGACATACCCGCCTACGAGCAGTACTTC. The encoded protein is CASSSDIPAYEQYF.

J is TRBJ1-6 and V is TRBV2, with D perhaps matching TRBD1 (6 bases). V was pared by 8 bases and J by 7 bases, with 18 bases between. The CDR3 is 15 residues long. The germline V gene encodes CDR1 SNHLY and CDR2 FYNNEI. The CDR3 loop is CASYLGGTNNSPLHF. CDR3 coding DNA: TGTGCCAGCTACCTAGGGGGGACTAACAATTCACCCCTCCACTTT.

This clone appeared a single time. The rearrangement joins TRBV5-8 to TRBJ2-5, with unresolved D. The CDR3 totals 13 residues. V lost 4 bases and J lost 7, with 14 bases in between. Per the germline V gene, CDR1 is SGHTS and CDR2 is YDEGEE. The DNA for the CDR3 is TGTGCCAGCAGCGCCGAATTTTCCGGGACCCAGTACTTC. It translates to CASSAEFSGTQYF.

As for this clone: Other DNA sequences in this sample translate to the same CDR3. V is TRBV7-7 and J is TRBJ2-3; 7 positions agree with TRBD2. The V segment lost 1 base and the J segment 1 base; nucleotides outside the gene matches: 2. CDR3 length equals 15 residues. The germline CDR1 and CDR2 sequences are SSHAT and FNYEAQ (reference sequence). This CDR3 reads CASSLGLAGTDTQYF. Written as DNA, the CDR3 is TGTGCCAGCAGCTTAGGCCTAGCGGGCACAGATACGCAGTATTTT. Using reference TRBV7-7 and TRBJ2-3 for the parts outside the CDR3, the full variable domain is GAGVSQSPRYKVTKRGQDVTLRCDPISSHATLYWYQQALGQGPEFLTYFNYEAQPDKSGLPSDRFSAERPEGSISTLTIQRTEQRDSAMYRCASSLGLAGTDTQYFGPGTRLTVL.

V usage is TRBV6-5 and J usage is TRBJ1-2; the D gene is possibly TRBD1 (5 bases). The CDR3 spans 14 residues. V was pared by 7 bases and J by 4 bases, with 16 bases between. CDR1 and CDR2 (germline): MNHEY, SVGAGI. CDR3 sequence: CASMGGGEFYGYTF. The CDR3 DNA reads TGTGCCAGCATGGGGGGAGGTGAGTTCTATGGCTACACCTTC.